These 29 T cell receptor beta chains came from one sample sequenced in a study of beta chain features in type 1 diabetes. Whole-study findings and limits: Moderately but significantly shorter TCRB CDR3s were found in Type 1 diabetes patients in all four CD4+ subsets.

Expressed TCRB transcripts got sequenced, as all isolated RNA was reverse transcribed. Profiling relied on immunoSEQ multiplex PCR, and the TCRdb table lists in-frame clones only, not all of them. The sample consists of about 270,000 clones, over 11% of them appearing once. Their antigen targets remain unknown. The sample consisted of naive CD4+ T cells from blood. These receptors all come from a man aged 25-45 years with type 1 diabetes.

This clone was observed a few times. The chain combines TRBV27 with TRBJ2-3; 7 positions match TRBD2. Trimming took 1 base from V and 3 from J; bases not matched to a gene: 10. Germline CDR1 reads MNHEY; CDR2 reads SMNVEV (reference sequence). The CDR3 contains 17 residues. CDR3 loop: CASSLWASGGITDTQYF. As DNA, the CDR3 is TGTGCCAGCAGTTTATGGGCTAGCGGAGGAATTACAGATACGCAGTATTTT.

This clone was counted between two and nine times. CDR3 loop: CASNKNTEAFF. The CDR3 DNA sequence: TGTGCCAGCAATAAGAACACTGAAGCTTTCTTT. The chain uses TRBV6-5 and TRBJ1-1; D is unclear. The CDR3 has 11 residues. CDR1 and CDR2 (germline): MNHEY, SVGAGI. V lost 7 bases and J 1 base, leaving 4 bases between the germline ends.

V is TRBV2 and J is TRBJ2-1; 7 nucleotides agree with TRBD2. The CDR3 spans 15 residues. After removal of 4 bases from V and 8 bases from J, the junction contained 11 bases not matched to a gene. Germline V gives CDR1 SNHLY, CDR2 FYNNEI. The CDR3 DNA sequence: TGTGCCAGCAGTGGCAAGGGAGGGCCCTGGGATGAGCAGTTCTTC. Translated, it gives CASSGKGGPWDEQFF.

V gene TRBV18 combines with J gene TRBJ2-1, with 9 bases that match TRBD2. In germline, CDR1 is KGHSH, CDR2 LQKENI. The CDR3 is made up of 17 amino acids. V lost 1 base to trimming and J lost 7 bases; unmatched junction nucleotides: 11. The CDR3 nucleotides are TGTGCCAGCTCACCACTCCCCCCAGCGGGAGGAAGAAATGAGCAGTTCTTC. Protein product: CASSPLPPAGGRNEQFF.

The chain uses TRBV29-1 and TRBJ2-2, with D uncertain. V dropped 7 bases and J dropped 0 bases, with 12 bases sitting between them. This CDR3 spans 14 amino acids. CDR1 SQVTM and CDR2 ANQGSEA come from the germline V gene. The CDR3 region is CSASGFSNTGELFF. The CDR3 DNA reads TGCAGCGCATCCGGGTTCTCGAACACCGGGGAGCTGTTTTTT.

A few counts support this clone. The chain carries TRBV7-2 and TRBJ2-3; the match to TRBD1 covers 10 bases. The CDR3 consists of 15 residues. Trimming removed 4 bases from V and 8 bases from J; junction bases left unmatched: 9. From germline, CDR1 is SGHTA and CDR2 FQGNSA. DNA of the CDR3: TGTGCCAGCAGCTCGCCGGACAGGGGGGAGGTTACGCAGTATTTT. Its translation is CASSSPDRGEVTQYF.

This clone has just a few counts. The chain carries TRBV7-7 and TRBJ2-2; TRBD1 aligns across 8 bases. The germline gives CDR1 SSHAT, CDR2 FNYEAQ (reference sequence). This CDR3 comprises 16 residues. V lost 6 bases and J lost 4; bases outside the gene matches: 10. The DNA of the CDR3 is TGTGCCAGCAGACCAGTAGGACAGGGAGGCACCGGGGAGCTGTTTTTT. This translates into CASRPVGQGGTGELFF.

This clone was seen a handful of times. The CDR3 sequence is CASSPEPGGYNEQFF. The CDR3 coding sequence is TGTGCCAGCAGTCCCGAGCCGGGGGGCTACAATGAGCAGTTCTTC. This sequence joins TRBV6-6 and TRBJ2-1; TRBD2 agrees at 7 bases. The germline V gene has CDR1 MNHNY and CDR2 SVGAGI (reference sequence). CDR3 length: 15 amino acids. With V trimmed by 5 bases and J by 3 bases, 7 bases remained unmatched.

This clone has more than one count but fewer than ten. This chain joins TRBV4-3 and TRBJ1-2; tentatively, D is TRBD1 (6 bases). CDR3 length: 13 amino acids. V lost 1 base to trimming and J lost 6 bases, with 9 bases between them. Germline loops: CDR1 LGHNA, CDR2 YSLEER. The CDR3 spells CASSQGTEDGYTF. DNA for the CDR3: TGCGCCAGCAGCCAAGGGACAGAGGATGGCTACACCTTC.

Here the CDR3 DNA reads TGTGCCAGCAGTTTTAATCCAGATACGCAGTATTTT. Amino acids: CASSFNPDTQYF. The chain is built from TRBV28 and TRBJ2-3; D call uncertain. The V end was cut by 3 bases, the J end by 4 bases, with 5 bases between. Germline CDR1 is MDHEN and CDR2 is SYDVKM. The CDR3 runs to 12 residues.

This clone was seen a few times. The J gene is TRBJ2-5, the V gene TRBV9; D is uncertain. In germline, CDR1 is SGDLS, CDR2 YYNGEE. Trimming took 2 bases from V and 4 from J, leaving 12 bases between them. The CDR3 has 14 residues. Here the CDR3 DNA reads TGTGCCAGCAGCGTCTCCCCCGTTTTAGAGACCCAGTACTTC. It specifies CASSVSPVLETQYF.

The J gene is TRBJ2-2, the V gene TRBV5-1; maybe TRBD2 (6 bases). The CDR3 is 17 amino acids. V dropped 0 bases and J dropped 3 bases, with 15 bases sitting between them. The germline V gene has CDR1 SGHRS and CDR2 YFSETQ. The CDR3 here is CASSLAPAGLHTGELFF. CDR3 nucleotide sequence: TGCGCCAGCAGCTTGGCACCCGCGGGACTCCACACCGGGGAGCTGTTTTTT.

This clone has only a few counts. CDR3 coding DNA: TGTGCCAGCAGCGCCACAACAGGTACCTACTACGAGCAGTACTTC. Translating it yields CASSATTGTYYEQYF. The genes are TRBV9 and TRBJ2-7, with D tentatively TRBD1 (5 bases). This CDR3 is 15 amino acids long. V was trimmed by 3 bases and J by 3 bases, leaving 16 bases between them. CDR1 SGDLS and CDR2 YYNGEE come from the germline V gene. The complete variable domain, with remaining parts taken from reference TRBV9 and TRBJ2-7, reads DSGVTQTPKHLITATGQRVTLRCSPRSGDLSVYWYQQSLDQGLQFLIQYYNGEERAKGNILERFSAQQFPDLHSELNLSSLELGDSALYFCASSATTGTYYEQYFGPGTRLTVT.

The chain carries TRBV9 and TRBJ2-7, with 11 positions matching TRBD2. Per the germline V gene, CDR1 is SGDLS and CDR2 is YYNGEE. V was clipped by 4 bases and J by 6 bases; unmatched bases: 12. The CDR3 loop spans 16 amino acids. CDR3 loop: CASSLTIAGGRSEQYF. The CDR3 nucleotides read TGTGCCAGCAGCTTGACGATAGCGGGAGGGAGATCCGAGCAGTACTTC.

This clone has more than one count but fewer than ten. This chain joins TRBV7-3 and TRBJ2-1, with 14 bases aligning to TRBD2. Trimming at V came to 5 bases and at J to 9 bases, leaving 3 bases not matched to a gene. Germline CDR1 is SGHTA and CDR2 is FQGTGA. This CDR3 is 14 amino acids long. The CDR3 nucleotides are TGTGCCAGCAGCATCGGACTAGCGGGAGGTGAGCAGTTCTTC. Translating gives CASSIGLAGGEQFF.

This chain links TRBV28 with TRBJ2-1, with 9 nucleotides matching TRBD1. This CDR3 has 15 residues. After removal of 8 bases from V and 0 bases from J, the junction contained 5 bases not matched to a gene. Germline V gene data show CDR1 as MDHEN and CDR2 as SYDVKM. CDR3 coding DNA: TGTGCCAGCTTACAGGGGGCAAGCTCCTACAATGAGCAGTTCTTC. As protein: CASLQGASSYNEQFF.

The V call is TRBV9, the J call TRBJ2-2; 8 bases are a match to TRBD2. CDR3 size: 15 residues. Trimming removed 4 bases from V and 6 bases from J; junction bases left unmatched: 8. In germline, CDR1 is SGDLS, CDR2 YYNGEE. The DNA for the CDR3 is TGTGCCAGCAGCCGACTAGCGTATTTGTCCGGGGAGCTGTTTTTT. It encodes CASSRLAYLSGELFF.

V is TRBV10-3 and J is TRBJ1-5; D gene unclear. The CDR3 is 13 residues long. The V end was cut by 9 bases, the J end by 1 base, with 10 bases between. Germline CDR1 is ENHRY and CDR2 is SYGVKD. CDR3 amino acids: CAIAGESNQPQHF. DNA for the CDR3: TGTGCCATAGCCGGGGAAAGCAATCAGCCCCAGCATTTT.

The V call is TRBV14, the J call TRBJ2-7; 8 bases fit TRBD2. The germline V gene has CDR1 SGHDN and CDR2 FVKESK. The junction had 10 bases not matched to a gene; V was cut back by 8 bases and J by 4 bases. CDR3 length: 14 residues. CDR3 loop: CASATGTSRYEQYF. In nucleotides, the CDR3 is TGTGCCAGCGCTACCGGGACTAGTCGTTACGAGCAGTACTTC.

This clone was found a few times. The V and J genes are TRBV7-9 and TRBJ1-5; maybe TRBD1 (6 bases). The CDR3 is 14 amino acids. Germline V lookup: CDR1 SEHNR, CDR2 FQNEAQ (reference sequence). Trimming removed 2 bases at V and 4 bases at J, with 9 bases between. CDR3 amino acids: CASSLSTGNQPQHF. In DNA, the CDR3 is TGTGCCAGCAGCTTAAGCACAGGGAATCAGCCCCAGCATTTT.

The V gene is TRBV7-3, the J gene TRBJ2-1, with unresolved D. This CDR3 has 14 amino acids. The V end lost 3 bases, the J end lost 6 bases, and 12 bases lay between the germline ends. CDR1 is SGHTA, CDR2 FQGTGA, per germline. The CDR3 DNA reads TGTGCCAGCAGCTTGAATAACGGTGGCAATGAGCAGTTCTTC. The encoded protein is CASSLNNGGNEQFF.

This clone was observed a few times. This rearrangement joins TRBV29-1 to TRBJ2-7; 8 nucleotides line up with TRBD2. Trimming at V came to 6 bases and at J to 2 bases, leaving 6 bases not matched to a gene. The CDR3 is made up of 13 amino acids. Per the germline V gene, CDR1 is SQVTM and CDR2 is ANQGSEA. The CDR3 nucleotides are TGCAGCGTAACACTAGCGGCCCCCTACGAGCAGTACTTC. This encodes CSVTLAAPYEQYF.

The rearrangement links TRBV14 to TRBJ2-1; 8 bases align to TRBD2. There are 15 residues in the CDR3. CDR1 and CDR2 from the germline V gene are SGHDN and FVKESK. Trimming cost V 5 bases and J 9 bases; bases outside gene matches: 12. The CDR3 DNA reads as TGTGCCAGCAGCAGTCCGGGACTAGAATCACGTGAGCAGTTCTTC. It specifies CASSSPGLESREQFF.

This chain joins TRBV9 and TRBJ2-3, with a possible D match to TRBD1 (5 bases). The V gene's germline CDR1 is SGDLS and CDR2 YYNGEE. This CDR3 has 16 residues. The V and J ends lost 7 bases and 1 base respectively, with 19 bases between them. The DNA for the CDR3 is TGTGCCAGCGGAAATAGTAGGCTAGGGGGCACAGATACGCAGTATTTT. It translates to CASGNSRLGGTDTQYF.

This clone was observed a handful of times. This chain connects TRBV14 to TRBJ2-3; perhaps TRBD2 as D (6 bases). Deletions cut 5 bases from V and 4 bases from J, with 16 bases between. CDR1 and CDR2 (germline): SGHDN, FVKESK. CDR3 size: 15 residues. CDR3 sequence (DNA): TGTGCCAGCAGCAGCGGACTATTTTCAGCAGATACGCAGTATTTT. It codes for CASSSGLFSADTQYF. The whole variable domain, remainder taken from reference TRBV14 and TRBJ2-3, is EAGVTQFPSHSVIEKGQTVTLRCDPISGHDNLYWYRRVMGKEIKFLLHFVKESKQDESGMPNNRFLAERTGGTYSTLKVQPAELEDSGVYFCASSSGLFSADTQYFGPGTRLTVL.

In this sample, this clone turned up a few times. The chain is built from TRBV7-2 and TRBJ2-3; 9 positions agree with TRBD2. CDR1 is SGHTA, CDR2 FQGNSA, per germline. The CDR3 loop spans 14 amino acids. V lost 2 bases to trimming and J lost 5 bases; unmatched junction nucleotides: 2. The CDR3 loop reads CASSLLAGEDTQYF. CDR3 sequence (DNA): TGTGCCAGCAGCTTATTAGCGGGAGAAGATACGCAGTATTTT.

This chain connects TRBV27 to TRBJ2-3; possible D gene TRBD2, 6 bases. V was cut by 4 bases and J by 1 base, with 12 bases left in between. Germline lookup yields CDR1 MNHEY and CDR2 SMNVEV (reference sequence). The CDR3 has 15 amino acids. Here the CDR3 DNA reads TGTGCCAGCAGTTCAACTAGGGAGGGCACAGATACGCAGTATTTT. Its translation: CASSSTREGTDTQYF.

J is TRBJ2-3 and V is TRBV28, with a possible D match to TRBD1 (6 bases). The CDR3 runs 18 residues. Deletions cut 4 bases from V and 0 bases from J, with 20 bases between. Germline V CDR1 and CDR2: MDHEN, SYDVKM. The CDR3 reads CASSSKFKGQRSTDTQYF. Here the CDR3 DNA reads TGTGCCAGCAGTTCGAAATTCAAGGGACAACGAAGCACAGATACGCAGTATTTT.

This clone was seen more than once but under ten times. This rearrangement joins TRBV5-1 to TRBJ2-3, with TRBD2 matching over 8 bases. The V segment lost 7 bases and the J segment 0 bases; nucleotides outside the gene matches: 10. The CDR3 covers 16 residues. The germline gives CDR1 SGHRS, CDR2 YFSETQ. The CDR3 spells CASRSGSLHSTDTQYF. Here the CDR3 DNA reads TGCGCCAGCCGAAGCGGGAGCCTACATAGCACAGATACGCAGTATTTT.